The present TCR beta chain was sequenced within a study of T cells after yellow fever vaccination. Study summary: The fractions with low cell numbers were processed using SMART-Seq v4 Ultra Low Input. The study's findings and limits: After the booster, 96% of CD4 and 75% to 90% of CD8 primary-response clones were re-detected. One caveat is that FACS-sorted repertoires could contain abundant clonotypes contaminating from the bulk population.

Generation of TCR cDNA used 5'RACE template switching (which added a universal primer site and UMIs). Using its own MiXCR run on the 5' RACE reads, TCRdb lists one record per CDR3 protein. The table includes under 70,000 distinct CDR3 sequences, approximately 7.7% detected once. This CDR3 is 15 amino acids long. Looked up from germline, CDR1 is SNHLY and CDR2 is FYNNEI. V shed 6 bases and J 3 bases; nucleotides not matched to a gene: 5. This clonotype was counted at least ten times. The antigen remains unidentified. The chain links TRBV2 to TRBJ2-2; 9 bases map to TRBD2. Specimen: CD8+ T cells sorted from PBMCs, collected on the day of the first yellow fever vaccination. The receptor was derived from a man aged 18 to 29 who received the YFV17D yellow fever vaccine. DNA for the CDR3: TGTGCCAGCAGCTTAGCGGGGGCCTACACCGGGGAGCTGTTTTTT. Its protein product is CASSLAGAYTGELFF.